Each of the 26 T cell receptor beta chains below was sequenced from the same sample in a study of spatial heterogeneity in lung cancer. Noted time point: sample taken at primary tumor resection. Whole RNA, which was extracted from tumor, nontumor lung tissue or frozen PBMC, was sequenced without any cell sorting. TCRdb fed the 5' RACE reads into MiXCR, producing one record per CDR3 protein. The sample includes some 41,000 distinct CDR3 sequences, approximately 7% of them seen just once. This sample comprised PBMCs, obtained at surgery. Receptor source: a female donor with early-stage non-small cell lung cancer.

The V call is TRBV6-2 or TRBV6-3, the J call TRBJ1-1; D is possibly TRBD1 (6 bases). The CDR3 consists of 13 residues. Per germline, CDR1 MNHEY and CDR2 SVGEGT. Deletions cut 5 bases from V and 5 bases from J, with 12 bases between. The CDR3 region is CASSIQGGTEAFF. The CDR3 coding sequence is TGTGCCAGCAGTATACAGGGAGGAACTGAAGCTTTCTTT.

The CDR3 nucleotides are TGCGCCAGCAGCTTGGGCGGACTGTCTACCTACGAGCAGTACTTC. Amino acids: CASSLGGLSTYEQYF. The rearrangement uses TRBV5-1 and TRBJ2-7, with D perhaps matching TRBD2 (5 bases). This CDR3 contains 15 residues. V lost 0 bases and J lost 2, with 12 bases in between. The germline V gene encodes CDR1 SGHRS and CDR2 YFSETQ.

In this sample, this clonotype turned up a few times. The chain employs TRBV20-1 and TRBJ1-2, with D perhaps matching TRBD1 (6 bases). V was shortened by 0 bases and J by 6 bases, with 14 bases between the two germline ends. The CDR3 is 14 residues long. Per the germline V gene, CDR1 is DFQATT and CDR2 is SNEGSKA (reference sequence). CDR3 region: CSARDPGEHDGYTF. CDR3 coding DNA: TGCAGTGCTAGAGACCCAGGGGAGCATGATGGCTACACCTTC.

The J gene is TRBJ1-1, the V gene TRBV7-9, with 11 positions matching TRBD1. This CDR3 has 15 residues. CDR1 is SEHNR and CDR2 is FQNEAQ in the germline V gene (reference sequence). V dropped 3 bases and J dropped 1; count of bases not matched to a gene: 1. The CDR3 region has the DNA TGTGCCAGCAGCTTCGGACAGGGGGCGAACACTGAAGCTTTCTTT. Translation: CASSFGQGANTEAFF.

This clonotype was detected many times. This chain uses TRBV12-3 or TRBV12-4 with TRBJ1-2; 8 bases match TRBD1. This CDR3 has 12 amino acids. J gave up 8 bases and V 5 bases, and 4 bases lay outside the gene matches. This chain's CDR3 is CASSPRGPGYTF. For the CDR3, the DNA is TGTGCCAGCAGTCCCAGGGGGCCAGGCTACACCTTC.

This clonotype was counted between two and nine times. The rearrangement uses TRBV30 and TRBJ2-1; possibly TRBD1 or TRBD2 for D (5 bases each). The germline gives CDR1 GTSNPN, CDR2 SVGIG (reference sequence). V lost 3 bases, J lost 2 bases, and 11 bases lay in between. This CDR3 is 14 amino acids long. The CDR3 bases are TGTGCCTGGAGGGTCGTGGGGGCCTACAATGAGCAGTTCTTC. Protein: CAWRVVGAYNEQFF.

The sample holds a few counts of this clonotype. The chain is built from TRBV6-2 or TRBV6-3 and TRBJ2-3; D unclear. Germline V CDR1 and CDR2: MNHEY, SVGEGT. This CDR3 is built from 12 residues. V was trimmed by 7 bases and J by 4 bases, leaving 9 bases between them. This CDR3 reads CASNSVPDTQYF. CDR3 sequence (DNA): TGTGCCAGCAACTCCGTGCCAGATACGCAGTATTTT.

The chain joins TRBV28 to TRBJ2-3; possibly TRBD1 for D (5 bases). The germline CDR1 and CDR2 sequences are MDHEN and SYDVKM. V was clipped by 6 bases and J by 5 bases, with 12 bases between them. CDR3 length: 13 amino acids. The CDR3 DNA is TGTGCCAGCAGCCTTTCCAGGGTAGATACGCAGTATTTT. Translated: CASSLSRVDTQYF.

J is TRBJ2-3 and V is TRBV19; 9 nucleotides match TRBD2. The CDR3 covers 16 residues. CDR1 LNHDA and CDR2 SQIVND come from the germline V gene (reference sequence). The V segment lost 6 bases and the J segment 8 bases; nucleotides outside the gene matches: 15. This CDR3 is CASSPILAGGPVTQYF. CDR3 bases: TGTGCCAGTAGCCCTATTCTTGCGGGGGGGCCGGTTACGCAGTATTTT.

Only a few counts were recorded for this clonotype. The rearrangement uses TRBV2 and TRBJ1-5; D perhaps matches TRBD1 (5 bases). This CDR3 is built from 13 residues. Germline loops: CDR1 SNHLY, CDR2 FYNNEI. The V and J ends lost 9 bases and 4 bases respectively, with 13 bases between them. Here the CDR3 reads CASDSKINQPQHF. The CDR3 DNA sequence: TGTGCCAGTGACAGCAAAATAAATCAGCCCCAGCATTTT.

The DNA for the CDR3 is TGTGCCAGCAGTGAAGCGGGGGACAGGAGAAACTACGACACCTTC. Amino acids: CASSEAGDRRNYDTF. This chain uses TRBV2 with TRBJ1-2; 8 bases line up with TRBD1. Germline V gene data show CDR1 as SNHLY and CDR2 as FYNNEI. The CDR3 has 15 amino acids. Trimming cost V 0 bases and J 12 bases; bases outside gene matches: 12.

Ten or more counts support this clonotype. V is TRBV11-2 and J is TRBJ1-1; no firm D call. The V end was cut by 5 bases, the J end by 1 base, with 14 bases between. This CDR3 spans 15 amino acids. In germline, CDR1 is SGHAT, CDR2 FQNNGV. The CDR3 region has the DNA TGTGCCAGCAGCCAGATTGTCCTAACGAACACTGAAGCTTTCTTT. Protein: CASSQIVLTNTEAFF. Full variable domain (outside the CDR3, taken from reference TRBV11-2 and TRBJ1-1): EAGVAQSPRYKIIEKRQSVAFWCNPISGHATLYWYQQILGQGPKLLIQFQNNGVVDDSQLPKDRFSAERLKGVDSTLKIQPAKLEDSAVYLCASSQIVLTNTEAFFGQGTRLTVV.

This clonotype was counted many times. V is TRBV6-5 and J is TRBJ2-2; 11 bases map to TRBD2. V trimming: 7 bases; J trimming: 2 bases; junction bases outside the gene matches: 3. Germline V gives CDR1 MNHEY, CDR2 SVGAGI. There are 15 residues in the CDR3. CDR3 residues: CASMGTSGNTGELFF. The DNA for the CDR3 is TGTGCCAGCATGGGGACTAGCGGTAACACCGGGGAGCTGTTTTTT.

The chain is built from TRBV20-1 and TRBJ2-3, with 10 bases aligning to TRBD2. V trimming: 5 bases; J trimming: 2 bases; junction bases outside the gene matches: 7. The CDR3 runs to 15 residues. CDR1 is DFQATT and CDR2 is SNEGSKA in the germline V gene (reference sequence). Here the CDR3 DNA reads TGCAGTGCTTGGAGCGGGGGGGCCAACACAGATACGCAGTATTTT. Residues: CSAWSGGANTDTQYF.

This clonotype was counted at least ten times. The genes are TRBV5-6 and TRBJ2-3, with 7 bases lining up with TRBD2. This CDR3 has 15 amino acids. Germline-derived CDR1 and CDR2 are SGHDT and YYEEEE. J was trimmed by 5 bases and V by 0 bases; bases with no gene match: 6. CDR3 amino acids: CASSLGTSWEDTQYF. CDR3 bases: TGTGCCAGCAGCTTGGGGACTAGTTGGGAAGATACGCAGTATTTT. Looking up the rest from reference TRBV5-6 and TRBJ2-3 gives the full variable domain: DAGVTQSPTHLIKTRGQQVTLRCSPKSGHDTVSWYQQALGQGPQFIFQYYEEEERQRGNFPDRFSGHQFPNYSSELNVNALLLGDSALYLCASSLGTSWEDTQYFGPGTRLTVL.

A note on this clonotype: A single base separates this from a much larger clone, so it may be a read error. The genes are TRBV2 and TRBJ2-2, with 12 bases aligning to TRBD1. CDR1 is SNHLY and CDR2 is FYNNEI in the germline V gene. This CDR3 comprises 14 residues. In DNA form, the CDR3 reads TGTGCCACCTTGGGACAGGGGGCCACCAGGGAGCTGTTTTTT. Its translation: CATLGQGATRELFF.

This clonotype was found many times. This chain uses TRBV6-1 with TRBJ2-7; TRBD1 matches at 11 bases. Germline V gives CDR1 MNHNS, CDR2 SASEGT. The CDR3 contains 15 residues. J was trimmed by 0 bases and V by 7 bases; bases with no gene match: 5. CDR3 residues: CASIPGQGGSYEQYF. CDR3 DNA sequence: TGTGCCAGCATCCCGGGACAGGGGGGCTCCTACGAGCAGTACTTC.

The CDR3 DNA sequence: TGTGCCATCAGTGACAGGGGGCGTAGCAATCAGCCCCAGCATTTT. This codes for CAISDRGRSNQPQHF. The J gene is TRBJ1-5, the V gene TRBV10-3, with 8 positions matching TRBD1. After removal of 3 bases from V and 0 bases from J, the junction contained 1 base not matched to a gene. From germline, CDR1 is ENHRY and CDR2 SYGVKD. CDR3 length: 15 amino acids.

This clonotype has at least ten counts. The chain has TRBV12-3 or TRBV12-4 and TRBJ2-2; either TRBD1 or TRBD2 may supply D (5 bases each). There are 13 residues in the CDR3. V lost 1 base to trimming and J lost 7 bases, with 7 bases between them. The CDR3 coding sequence is TGTGCCAGCAGTTTAGGGGGGAACGGGGAGCTGTTTTTT. Translated: CASSLGGNGELFF.

This clonotype was found many times. V gene TRBV12-3 or TRBV12-4 combines with J gene TRBJ1-3, with D unclear. The length of the CDR3 is 14 residues. V was trimmed by 5 bases and J by 7 bases, leaving 15 bases between them. CDR3 sequence: CASSPNQEVNTIYF. The CDR3 DNA reads as TGTGCCAGCAGTCCCAACCAGGAGGTGAACACCATATATTTT.

The CDR3 DNA sequence: TGTGCCAGCAGTTTCCGACAGGGGGCAGGCAATCAGCCCCAGCATTTT. Protein product: CASSFRQGAGNQPQHF. The chain uses TRBV28 and TRBJ1-5; 10 bases map to TRBD1. Germline-derived CDR1 and CDR2 are MDHEN and SYDVKM. V dropped 3 bases and J dropped 2; count of bases not matched to a gene: 4. This CDR3 has 16 residues. The full variable domain, rest sourced from reference TRBV28 and TRBJ1-5, is DVKVTQSSRYLVKRTGEKVFLECVQDMDHENMFWYRQDPGLGLRLIYFSYDVKMKEKGDIPEGYSVSREKKERFSLILESASTNQTSMYLCASSFRQGAGNQPQHFGDGTRLSIL.

In its sample, this clonotype was seen many times. The chain has TRBV11-2 and TRBJ1-5; D possibly corresponds to TRBD1 (5 bases). This CDR3 region has 13 residues. Germline lookup yields CDR1 SGHAT and CDR2 FQNNGV. V was cut by 0 bases and J by 9 bases, with 9 bases left in between. The CDR3 loop is CASSLEGDRPQHF. The CDR3 bases are TGTGCCAGCAGCTTAGAGGGAGACAGGCCCCAGCATTTT.

This chain links TRBV24-1 with TRBJ1-2; D possibly corresponds to TRBD1 (5 bases). This CDR3 is built from 10 residues. Germline V gene sequence: CDR1 KGHDR, CDR2 SFDVKD. Trimming removed 11 bases at V and 7 bases at J, with 10 bases between. DNA for the CDR3: TGTGCCAGCGGGACCCCTGGCTACACCTTC. This sequence encodes CASGTPGYTF.

In this sample, this clonotype turned up many times. The chain uses TRBV20-1 and TRBJ1-2; maybe TRBD1 (5 bases). The CDR3 length is 13 residues. Trimming pared 6 bases from V and 4 bases from J, leaving 15 bases between. Germline V gene data show CDR1 as DFQATT and CDR2 as SNEGSKA (reference sequence). The CDR3: CSAALGPSYGYTF. CDR3 in DNA: TGCAGTGCCGCTCTGGGACCTAGCTATGGCTACACCTTC.

On this clonotype: A much larger clone differs by one base, so this may be a read error. As DNA, the CDR3 is TGCAGTGCGCCCGGGGAAGCTTCCACCGCGCAGCATTTT. It translates to CSAPGEASTAQHF. This rearrangement joins TRBV20-1 to TRBJ2-3; unclear D gene. The J call may not be correct, given that the DNA end is closer to TRBJ1-5. The CDR3 totals 13 residues. Germline V CDR1 and CDR2: DFQATT, SNEGSKA (reference sequence).

This clonotype showed up many times. The chain joins TRBV18 to TRBJ2-3; TRBD2 matches 10 bases. There are 17 residues in the CDR3. Germline CDR1 KGHSH, CDR2 LQKENI. After removal of 6 bases from V and 0 bases from J, the junction contained 9 bases not matched to a gene. For the CDR3, the DNA is TGTGCCAGCTCGCGAGCTAGCGGGGGAGTTAGCACAGATACGCAGTATTTT. Its translation is CASSRASGGVSTDTQYF.